A single sample is the source of the 7 T cell receptor beta chains below, sequenced in a study of T cells expressing NK-cell markers. TCRdb re-called the 5' RACE reads and shows each CDR3 protein once, DNA omitted. The sample spans just under 150,000 distinct CDR3 sequences; the ten largest clones claim roughly 12%. Sequenced: blood T cells: a sorted CD56 or NKG2C T cell subset, CD4+ or CD8+ T cells, or bulk PBMC T cells (not recorded which). The receptors were gathered from a man aged 18 to 30 in good health.

This chain uses TRBV30 with TRBJ2-1; TCRdb designates TRBD2, a call that cannot be tested without DNA. Germline CDR1 and CDR2: GTSNPN and SVGIG (reference sequence). CDR3 length equals 14 residues. CDR3 residues: CAWSVSGTLNEQFF.

This sequence joins TRBV11-2 and TRBJ2-7. This CDR3 comprises 14 residues. The germline V gene has CDR1 SGHAT and CDR2 FQNNGV. The CDR3 region is CASSRVGSSYEQYF.

The CDR3 here is CASSFSGSHNEQFF. The rearrangement links TRBV11-2 to TRBJ2-1; the D call from TCRdb, TRBD2, cannot be confirmed without DNA. Per germline, CDR1 SGHAT and CDR2 FQNNGV. This CDR3 spans 14 amino acids.

The genes are TRBV27 and TRBJ2-7; without DNA, the TCRdb call of TRBD2 cannot be checked. Germline V gives CDR1 MNHEY, CDR2 SMNVEV (reference sequence). The CDR3 has 13 residues. The CDR3 region is CASKGLNDYEQYF.

The J gene is TRBJ1-1, the V gene TRBV7-9; the D call from TCRdb, TRBD1, cannot be confirmed without DNA. Germline CDR1 and CDR2: SEHNR and FQNEAQ (reference sequence). This CDR3 is 12 amino acids long. The CDR3 region is CASSPVGDRAFF. Combining the CDR3 with reference TRBV7-9 and TRBJ1-1 gives the whole variable domain DTGVSQNPRHKITKRGQNVTFRCDPISEHNRLYWYRQTLGQGPEFLTYFQNEAQLEKSRLLSDRFSAERPKGSFSTLEIQRTEQGDSAMYLCASSPVGDRAFFGQGTRLTVV.

This rearrangement joins TRBV3-1 to TRBJ2-5. The CDR3 totals 13 residues. CDR1 LGHDT and CDR2 YNNKEL come from the germline V gene (reference sequence). CDR3 sequence: CASSTVGEETQYF.

The chain employs TRBV6-1 and TRBJ1-6. Germline V gene sequence: CDR1 MNHNS, CDR2 SASEGT. This CDR3 has 15 residues. The CDR3 loop reads CASSERSSYNSPLHF.